This TCR beta chain stems from a study of chemoradiotherapy in HPV16-positive cancers. The table came from immunoSEQ multiplex PCR; TCRdb's copy has only in-frame clones and leaves some out. Of tens of thousands of clones listed, roughly 90% were seen once; the top ten hold about 4.6%. The CDR3 contains 13 residues. V was cut by 5 bases and J by 0 bases, with 7 bases left in between. CDR1 SGHVS and CDR2 FQNEAQ come from the germline V gene. On this clone: The antigen is unknown.

General study findings and limits: HPV-specific T cells were functionally defined from only a couple of HPV16-positive patients.

The chain uses TRBV7-8 and TRBJ2-5; no clear D. This TCR derives from a human donor with HPV-associated anogenital cancer. The sample in question was blood, obtained from a patient who underwent chemoradiotherapy. The CDR3 here is CASSPLHQETQYF. The CDR3 nucleotides read TGTGCCAGCAGCCCCCTCCACCAAGAGACCCAGTACTTC.